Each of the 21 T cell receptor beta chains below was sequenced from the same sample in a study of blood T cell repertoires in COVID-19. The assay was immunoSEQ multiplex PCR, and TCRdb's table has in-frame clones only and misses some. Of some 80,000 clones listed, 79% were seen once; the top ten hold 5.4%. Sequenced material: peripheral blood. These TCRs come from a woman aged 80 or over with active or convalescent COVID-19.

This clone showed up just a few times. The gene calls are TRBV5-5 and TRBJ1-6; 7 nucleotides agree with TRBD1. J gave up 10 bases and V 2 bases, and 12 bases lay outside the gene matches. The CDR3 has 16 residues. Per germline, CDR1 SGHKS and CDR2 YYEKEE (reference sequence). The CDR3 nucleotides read TGTGCCAGCAGCTTTACAGGGGTGAATTTGCCCTCACCCCTCCACTTT. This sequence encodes CASSFTGVNLPSPLHF.

The CDR3 loop reads CASSQGHAGGPYEQYF. The CDR3 nucleotides read TGCGCCAGCAGCCAAGGGCACGCGGGAGGGCCCTACGAGCAGTACTTC. V usage is TRBV5-1 and J usage is TRBJ2-7; 9 bases line up with TRBD2. Germline CDR1 is SGHRS and CDR2 is YFSETQ. Germline trimming cut 4 bases from V and 2 bases from J; bases unmatched to any gene: 10. This CDR3 is built from 16 residues.

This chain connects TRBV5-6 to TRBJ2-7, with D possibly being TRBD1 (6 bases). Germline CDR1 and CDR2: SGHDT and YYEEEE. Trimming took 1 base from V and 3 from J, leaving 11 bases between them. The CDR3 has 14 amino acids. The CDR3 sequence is CASSLRRTVYEQYF. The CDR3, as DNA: TGTGCCAGCAGCTTGCGGCGGACAGTCTACGAGCAGTACTTC.

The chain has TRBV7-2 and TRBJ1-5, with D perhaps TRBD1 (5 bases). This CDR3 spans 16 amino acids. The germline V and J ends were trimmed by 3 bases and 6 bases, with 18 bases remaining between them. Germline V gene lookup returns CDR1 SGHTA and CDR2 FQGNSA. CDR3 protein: CASSLYVQGGFQPQHF. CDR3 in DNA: TGTGCCAGCAGCTTGTACGTCCAGGGTGGTTTTCAGCCCCAGCATTTT. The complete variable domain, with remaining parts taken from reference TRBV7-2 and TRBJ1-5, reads GAGVSQSPSNKVTEKGKDVELRCDPISGHTALYWYRQSLGQGLEFLIYFQGNSAPDKSGLPSDRFSAERTGGSVSTLTIQRTQQEDSAVYLCASSLYVQGGFQPQHFGDGTRLSIL.

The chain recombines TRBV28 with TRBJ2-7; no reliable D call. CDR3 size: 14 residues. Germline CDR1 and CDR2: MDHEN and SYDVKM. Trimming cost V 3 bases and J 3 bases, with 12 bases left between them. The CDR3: CASSFPRPNYEQYF. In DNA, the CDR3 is TGTGCCAGCAGTTTTCCCAGGCCGAACTACGAGCAGTACTTC.

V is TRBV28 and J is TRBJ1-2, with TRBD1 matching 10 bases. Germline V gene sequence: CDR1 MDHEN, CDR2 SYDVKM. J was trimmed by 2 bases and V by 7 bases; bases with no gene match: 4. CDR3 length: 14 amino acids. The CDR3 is CASIETGGNYGYTF. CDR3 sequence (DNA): TGTGCCAGCATCGAGACAGGGGGCAACTATGGCTACACCTTC.

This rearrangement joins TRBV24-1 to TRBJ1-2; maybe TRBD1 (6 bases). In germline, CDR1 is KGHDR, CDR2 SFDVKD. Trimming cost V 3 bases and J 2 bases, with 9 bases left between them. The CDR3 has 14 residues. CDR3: CATSDGQSNYGYTF. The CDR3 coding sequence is TGTGCCACCAGTGATGGACAGAGCAACTATGGCTACACCTTC.

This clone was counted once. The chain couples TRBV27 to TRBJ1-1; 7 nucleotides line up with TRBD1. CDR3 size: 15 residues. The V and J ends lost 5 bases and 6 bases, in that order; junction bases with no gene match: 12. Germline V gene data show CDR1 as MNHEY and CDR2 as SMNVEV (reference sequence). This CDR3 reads CASSRATGPLPEAFF. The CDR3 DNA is TGTGCCAGCAGTCGGGCGACAGGGCCTCTCCCTGAAGCTTTCTTT.

CDR3 region: CATSGTEGTNTGELFF. For the CDR3, the DNA is TGTGCCACCTCCGGGACGGAGGGAACCAACACCGGGGAGCTGTTTTTT. The chain couples TRBV24-1 to TRBJ2-2; D possibly corresponds to TRBD2 (6 bases). Germline V CDR1 and CDR2: KGHDR, SFDVKD. The CDR3 is 16 amino acids. Trimming removed 9 bases from V and 2 bases from J, with 18 bases in between.

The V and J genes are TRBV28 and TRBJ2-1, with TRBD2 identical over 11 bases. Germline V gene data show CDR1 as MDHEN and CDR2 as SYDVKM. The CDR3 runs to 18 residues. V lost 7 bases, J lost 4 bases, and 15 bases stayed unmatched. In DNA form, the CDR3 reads TGTGCCAGCACTACCCAAACCAGGGGACTAGCGGCATACAATGAGCAGTTCTTC. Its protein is CASTTQTRGLAAYNEQFF.

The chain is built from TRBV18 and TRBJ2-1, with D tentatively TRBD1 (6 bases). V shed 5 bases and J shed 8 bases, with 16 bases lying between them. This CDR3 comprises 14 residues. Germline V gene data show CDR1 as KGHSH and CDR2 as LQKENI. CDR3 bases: TGTGCCAGCTCAAACAGGGAAGGGAAGCATGAGCAGTTCTTC. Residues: CASSNREGKHEQFF.

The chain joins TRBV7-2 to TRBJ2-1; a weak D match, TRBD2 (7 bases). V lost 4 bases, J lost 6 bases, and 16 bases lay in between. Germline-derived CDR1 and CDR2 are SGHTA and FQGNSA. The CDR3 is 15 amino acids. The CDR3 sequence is CASSSRGGSSNEQFF. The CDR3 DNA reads TGTGCCAGCAGCTCCCGCGGGGGCAGTAGCAATGAGCAGTTCTTC.

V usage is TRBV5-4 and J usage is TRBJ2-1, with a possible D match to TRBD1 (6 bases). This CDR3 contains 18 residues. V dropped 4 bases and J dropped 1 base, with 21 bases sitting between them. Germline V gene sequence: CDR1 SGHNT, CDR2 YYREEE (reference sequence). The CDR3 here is CASSGFRQVWGSYNEQFF. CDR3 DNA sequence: TGTGCCAGCAGCGGGTTCAGACAGGTTTGGGGGTCCTACAATGAGCAGTTCTTC.

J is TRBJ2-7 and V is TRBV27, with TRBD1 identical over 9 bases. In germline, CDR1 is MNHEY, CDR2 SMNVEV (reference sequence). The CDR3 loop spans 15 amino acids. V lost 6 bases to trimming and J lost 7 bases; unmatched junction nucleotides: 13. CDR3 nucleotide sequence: TGTGCCAGCAGCAAATGGGGACAGGGACAACGGGAGCAGTACTTC. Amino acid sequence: CASSKWGQGQREQYF.

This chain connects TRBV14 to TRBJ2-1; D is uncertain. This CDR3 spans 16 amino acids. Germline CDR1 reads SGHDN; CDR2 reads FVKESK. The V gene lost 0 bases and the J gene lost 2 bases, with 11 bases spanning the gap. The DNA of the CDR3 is TGTGCCAGCAGCCAAGATATCCGTTTCCCCTACAATGAGCAGTTCTTC. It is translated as CASSQDIRFPYNEQFF. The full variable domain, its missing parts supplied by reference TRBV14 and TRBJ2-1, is EAGVTQFPSHSVIEKGQTVTLRCDPISGHDNLYWYRRVMGKEIKFLLHFVKESKQDESGMPNNRFLAERTGGTYSTLKVQPAELEDSGVYFCASSQDIRFPYNEQFFGPGTRLTVL.

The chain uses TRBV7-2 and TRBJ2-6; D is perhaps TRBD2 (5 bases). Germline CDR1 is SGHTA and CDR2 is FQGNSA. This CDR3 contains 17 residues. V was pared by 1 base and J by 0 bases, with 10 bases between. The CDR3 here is CASSLGAEGSGANVLTF. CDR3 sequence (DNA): TGTGCCAGCAGCTTAGGGGCAGAGGGCTCTGGGGCCAACGTCCTGACTTTC.

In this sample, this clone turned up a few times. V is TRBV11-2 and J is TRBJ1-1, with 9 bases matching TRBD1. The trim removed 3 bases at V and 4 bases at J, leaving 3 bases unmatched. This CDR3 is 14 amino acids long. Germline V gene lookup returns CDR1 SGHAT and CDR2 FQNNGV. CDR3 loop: CASSFGTGRTEAFF. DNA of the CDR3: TGTGCCAGCAGCTTCGGGACAGGGCGCACTGAAGCTTTCTTT.

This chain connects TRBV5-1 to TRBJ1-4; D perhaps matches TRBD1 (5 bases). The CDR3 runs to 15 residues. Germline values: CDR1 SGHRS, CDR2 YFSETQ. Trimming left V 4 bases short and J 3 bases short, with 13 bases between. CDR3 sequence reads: CASSPWGGANEKLFF. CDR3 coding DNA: TGCGCCAGCAGCCCCTGGGGGGGAGCTAATGAAAAACTGTTTTTT.

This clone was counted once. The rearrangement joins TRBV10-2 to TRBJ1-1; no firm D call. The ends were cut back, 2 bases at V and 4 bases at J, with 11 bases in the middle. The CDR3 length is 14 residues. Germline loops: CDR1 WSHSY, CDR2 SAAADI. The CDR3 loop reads CASSEVPESTEAFF. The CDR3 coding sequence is TGCGCCAGCAGTGAGGTTCCGGAGAGCACTGAAGCTTTCTTT.

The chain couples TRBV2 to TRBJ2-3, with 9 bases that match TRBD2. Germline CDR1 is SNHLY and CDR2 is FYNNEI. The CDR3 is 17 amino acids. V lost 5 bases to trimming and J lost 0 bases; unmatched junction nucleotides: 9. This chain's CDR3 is CASSLRASGVSTDTQYF. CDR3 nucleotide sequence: TGTGCCAGCAGTCTCCGGGCTAGCGGGGTTAGCACAGATACGCAGTATTTT. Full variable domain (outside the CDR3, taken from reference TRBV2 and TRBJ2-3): EPEVTQTPSHQVTQMGQEVILRCVPISNHLYFYWYRQILGQKVEFLVSFYNNEISEKSEIFDDQFSVERPDGSNFTLKIRSTKLEDSAMYFCASSLRASGVSTDTQYFGPGTRLTVL.

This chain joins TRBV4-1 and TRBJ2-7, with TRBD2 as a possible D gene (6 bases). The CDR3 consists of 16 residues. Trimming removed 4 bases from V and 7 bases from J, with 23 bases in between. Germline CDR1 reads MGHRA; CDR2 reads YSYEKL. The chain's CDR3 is CASSPYPGVDAWEQYF. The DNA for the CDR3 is TGCGCCAGCAGCCCGTACCCGGGAGTGGATGCGTGGGAGCAGTACTTC.